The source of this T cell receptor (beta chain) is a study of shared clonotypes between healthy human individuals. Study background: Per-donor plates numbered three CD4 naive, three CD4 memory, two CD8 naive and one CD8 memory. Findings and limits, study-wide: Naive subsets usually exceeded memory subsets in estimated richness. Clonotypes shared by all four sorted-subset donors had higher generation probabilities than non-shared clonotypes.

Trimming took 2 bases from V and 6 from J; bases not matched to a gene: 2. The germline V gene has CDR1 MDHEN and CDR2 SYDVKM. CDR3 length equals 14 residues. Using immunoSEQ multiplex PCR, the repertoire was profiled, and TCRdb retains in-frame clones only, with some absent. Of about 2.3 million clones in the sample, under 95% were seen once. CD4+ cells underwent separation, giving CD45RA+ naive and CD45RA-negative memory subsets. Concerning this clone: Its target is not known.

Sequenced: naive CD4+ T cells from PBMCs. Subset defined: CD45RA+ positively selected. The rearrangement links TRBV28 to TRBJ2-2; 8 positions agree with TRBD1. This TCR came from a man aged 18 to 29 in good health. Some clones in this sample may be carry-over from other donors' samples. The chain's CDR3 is CASSLQQGAGELFF. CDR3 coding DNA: TGTGCCAGCAGTTTACAACAGGGGGCCGGGGAGCTGTTTTTT.